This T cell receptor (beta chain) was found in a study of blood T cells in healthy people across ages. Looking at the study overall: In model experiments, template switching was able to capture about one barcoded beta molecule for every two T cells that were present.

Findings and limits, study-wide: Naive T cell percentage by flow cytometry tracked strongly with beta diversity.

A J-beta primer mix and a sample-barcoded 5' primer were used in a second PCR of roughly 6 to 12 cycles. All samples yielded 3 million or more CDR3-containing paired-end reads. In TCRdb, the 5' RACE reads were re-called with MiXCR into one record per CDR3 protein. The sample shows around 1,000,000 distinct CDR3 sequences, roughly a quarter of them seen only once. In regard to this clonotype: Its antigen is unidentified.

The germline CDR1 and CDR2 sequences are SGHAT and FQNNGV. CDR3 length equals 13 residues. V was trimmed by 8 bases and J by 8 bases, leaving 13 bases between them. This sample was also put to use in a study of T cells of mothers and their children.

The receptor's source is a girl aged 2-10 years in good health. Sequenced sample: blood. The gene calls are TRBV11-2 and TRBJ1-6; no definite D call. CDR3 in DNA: TGTGCCAGCGGCAGGAGTGGTGATTCACCCCTCCACTTT. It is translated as CASGRSGDSPLHF.